These 26 T cell receptor beta chains were sequenced from one sample in a study of blood T cell repertoires in COVID-19. Libraries were prepared by immunoSEQ multiplex PCR; TCRdb keeps only in-frame clonotypes and omits some of them. The profile shows 90,000 to 100,000 clones, roughly 85% of them singletons. The sequenced sample consisted of peripheral blood. The receptors come from an elderly man with acute or convalescent COVID-19.

The chain couples TRBV29-1 to TRBJ2-7; the match to TRBD2 covers 10 bases. Unmatched junction bases numbered 5, after V lost 0 bases and J lost 0 bases. This CDR3 spans 16 amino acids. Looked up from germline, CDR1 is SQVTM and CDR2 is ANQGSEA. The CDR3 DNA is TGCAGCGTTGAAGAGTCGGGACTAGCGAGCTCCTACGAGCAGTACTTC. This translates into CSVEESGLASSYEQYF.

About this clone: Other DNA sequences in the sample encode the same CDR3. The genes are TRBV18 and TRBJ1-1; no definite D call. V lost 1 base and J lost 5, with 8 bases in between. In germline, CDR1 is KGHSH, CDR2 LQKENI. The CDR3 consists of 13 residues. CDR3 residues: CASSPQGDTEAFF. CDR3 nucleotide sequence: TGTGCCAGCTCACCACAGGGAGATACTGAAGCTTTCTTT.

The genes are TRBV5-1 and TRBJ2-1; 7 nucleotides match TRBD2. The CDR3 length is 17 residues. From germline, CDR1 is SGHRS and CDR2 YFSETQ. Germline trimming cut 0 bases from V and 8 bases from J; bases unmatched to any gene: 14. CDR3 sequence (DNA): TGCGCCAGCAGCTTGGAGGCTAGCGGACCCAGGGTGGATGAGCAGTTCTTC. As protein: CASSLEASGPRVDEQFF.

This chain links TRBV24-1 with TRBJ2-7; tentatively, D is TRBD2 (6 bases). The CDR3 sequence is 17 residues long. The ends were cut back, 3 bases at V and 6 bases at J, with 23 bases in the middle. Germline V lookup: CDR1 KGHDR, CDR2 SFDVKD. CDR3 loop: CATSDTPLGDFPPEQYF. In DNA form, the CDR3 reads TGTGCCACCAGTGATACTCCACTCGGGGACTTCCCCCCCGAGCAGTACTTC.

Here the CDR3 reads CARQGNTEAFF. Here the CDR3 DNA reads TGTGCCAGGCAGGGGAACACTGAAGCTTTCTTT. The V gene is TRBV7-8, the J gene TRBJ1-1, with a possible D match to TRBD1 (5 bases). This CDR3 contains 11 residues. Trimming stripped 9 bases from V and 1 base from J, with 6 bases between. Germline CDR1 SGHVS, CDR2 FQNEAQ.

This rearrangement joins TRBV9 to TRBJ2-7; 12 nucleotides agree with TRBD2. V was clipped by 0 bases and J by 3 bases; unmatched bases: 7. Germline loops: CDR1 SGDLS, CDR2 YYNGEE. This CDR3 is built from 17 residues. The CDR3 here is CASSVGTSGTPLYEQYF. CDR3 DNA sequence: TGTGCCAGCAGCGTAGGGACTAGCGGGACTCCCCTCTACGAGCAGTACTTC.

The rearrangement links TRBV3-1 (or the pseudogene TRBV3-2) to TRBJ2-3, with 7 bases that match TRBD2. This CDR3 spans 23 amino acids. The V segment lost 0 bases and the J segment 4 bases; nucleotides outside the gene matches: 28. The germline gives CDR1 LGHDT, CDR2 YNNKEL (reference sequence). CDR3 region: CASSQEGPLPGVRREMGADTQYF. The DNA for the CDR3 is TGTGCCAGCAGCCAAGAAGGCCCACTTCCCGGGGTTCGGCGGGAGATGGGTGCAGATACGCAGTATTTT.

In DNA, the CDR3 is TGTGCCAGCAGCTTAGGGGACAGCGCACGGAGAACGGGCGAGCAGTACTTC. Translation gives CASSLGDSARRTGEQYF. The V call is TRBV11-2, the J call TRBJ2-7; the match to TRBD1 covers 7 bases. Germline V gives CDR1 SGHAT, CDR2 FQNNGV. The CDR3 length is 17 residues. The trim removed 1 base at V and 6 bases at J, leaving 15 bases unmatched. The variable domain in full, with the rest retrieved from reference TRBV11-2 and TRBJ2-7, is EAGVAQSPRYKIIEKRQSVAFWCNPISGHATLYWYQQILGQGPKLLIQFQNNGVVDDSQLPKDRFSAERLKGVDSTLKIQPAKLEDSAVYLCASSLGDSARRTGEQYFGPGTRLTVT.

The chain recombines TRBV5-1 with TRBJ1-1; 7 bases fit TRBD1. Germline loops: CDR1 SGHRS, CDR2 YFSETQ. The CDR3 is 13 amino acids. After removal of 2 bases from V and 7 bases from J, the junction contained 5 bases not matched to a gene. CDR3 residues: CASSLGQVNEAFF. For the CDR3, the DNA is TGCGCCAGCAGCTTAGGACAGGTGAATGAAGCTTTCTTT.

This clone has a handful of counts. The J gene is TRBJ1-3, the V gene TRBV5-4, with 8 nucleotides matching TRBD1. The length of the CDR3 is 16 residues. Germline V gene lookup returns CDR1 SGHNT and CDR2 YYREEE (reference sequence). Trimming removed 4 bases from V and 0 bases from J; junction bases left unmatched: 6. DNA of the CDR3: TGTGCCAGCAGCCGGGGACAGGTTAGCTCTGGAAACACCATATATTTT. It encodes CASSRGQVSSGNTIYF.

This clone was recorded once. The chain carries TRBV27 and TRBJ1-6; D is unclear. This CDR3 has 14 amino acids. V lost 3 bases and J 5 bases, leaving 8 bases between the germline ends. The germline V gene encodes CDR1 MNHEY and CDR2 SMNVEV (reference sequence). The CDR3 DNA reads TGTGCCAGCAGTTTGGCACCTGATAATTCACCCCTCCACTTT. This translates into CASSLAPDNSPLHF.

The chain recombines TRBV13 with TRBJ2-7; 7 bases agree with TRBD2. The CDR3 runs 15 residues. From germline, CDR1 is PRHDT and CDR2 FYEKMQ (reference sequence). J gave up 2 bases and V 5 bases, and 9 bases lay outside the gene matches. The CDR3: CASSKRLGGTYEQYF. The CDR3 region has the DNA TGTGCCAGCAGCAAACGTCTGGGGGGGACCTACGAGCAGTACTTC. Full variable domain (remainder filled in from reference TRBV13 and TRBJ2-7): AAGVIQSPRHLIKEKRETATLKCYPIPRHDTVYWYQQGPGQDPQFLISFYEKMQSDKGSIPDRFSAQQFSDYHSELNMSSLELGDSALYFCASSKRLGGTYEQYFGPGTRLTVT.

The chain recombines TRBV27 with TRBJ2-4; D uncertain. The germline V and J ends were trimmed by 6 bases and 7 bases, with 13 bases remaining between them. Germline CDR1 MNHEY, CDR2 SMNVEV (reference sequence). The CDR3 is 13 residues long. CDR3 coding DNA: TGTGCCAGCAGGTCACCGACAATGAACATTCAGTACTTC. As protein: CASRSPTMNIQYF.

This clone showed up just once. V is TRBV7-9 and J is TRBJ2-2, with D maybe TRBD2 (5 bases). Germline lookup yields CDR1 SEHNR and CDR2 FQNEAQ (reference sequence). The CDR3 sequence is 15 residues long. The ends were cut back, 1 base at V and 5 bases at J, with 11 bases in the middle. CDR3 bases: TGTGCCAGCAGCTTAGTTTCGGGAAAAACCGGGGAGCTGTTTTTT. Encoded protein: CASSLVSGKTGELFF.

V gene TRBV11-3 combines with J gene TRBJ2-3; 8 bases agree with TRBD1. The germline CDR1 and CDR2 sequences are SGHNT and YENEEA. Trimming at V came to 5 bases and at J to 0 bases, leaving 4 bases not matched to a gene. The CDR3 runs 15 residues. The CDR3, as DNA: TGTGCCAGCAGCGACAGGGGCCTTAGCACAGATACGCAGTATTTT. Protein sequence: CASSDRGLSTDTQYF.

The gene calls are TRBV27 and TRBJ2-1; 9 bases align to TRBD1. Germline V gene lookup returns CDR1 MNHEY and CDR2 SMNVEV (reference sequence). The CDR3 totals 15 residues. V lost 6 bases, J lost 8 bases, and 11 bases stayed unmatched. As DNA, the CDR3 is TGTGCCAGCAGCCCTCCGGGACAGGGTTTAGATGAGCAGTTCTTC. Its translation: CASSPPGQGLDEQFF.

The CDR3: CASSLWLDTDTQYF. The CDR3 DNA reads as TGCGCCAGCAGCTTGTGGCTAGACACAGATACGCAGTATTTT. The chain carries TRBV5-1 and TRBJ2-3, with no clear D. The CDR3 totals 14 residues. V was clipped by 1 base and J by 2 bases, with 8 bases between them. Germline CDR1 and CDR2: SGHRS and YFSETQ.

V is TRBV2 and J is TRBJ2-5, with 11 bases lining up with TRBD1. V dropped 2 bases and J dropped 5; count of bases not matched to a gene: 1. The CDR3 is made up of 14 amino acids. Germline V CDR1 and CDR2: SNHLY, FYNNEI. CDR3 nucleotide sequence: TGTGCCAGCAGTGAATGGGACAGGGGGGAGACCCAGTACTTC. Protein product: CASSEWDRGETQYF.

This clone was observed a handful of times. The rearrangement links TRBV28 to TRBJ2-5; 7 bases align to TRBD2. Per the germline V gene, CDR1 is MDHEN and CDR2 is SYDVKM. The CDR3 runs to 15 residues. With 1 base clipped from V and 6 bases from J, the junction kept 8 bases outside the gene matches. The CDR3 sequence: CASSLLGGSGKTQYF. The CDR3 DNA reads as TGTGCCAGCAGTTTATTGGGCGGGAGCGGGAAGACCCAGTACTTC.

The chain combines TRBV13 with TRBJ2-7, with 7 nucleotides matching TRBD1. The CDR3 is 14 amino acids. Germline CDR1 PRHDT, CDR2 FYEKMQ (reference sequence). V trimming: 4 bases; J trimming: 1 base; junction bases outside the gene matches: 4. CDR3 residues: CASSSQGYSYEQYF. The CDR3 DNA reads TGTGCCAGCAGCTCACAGGGGTATTCCTACGAGCAGTACTTC.

This chain uses TRBV28 with TRBJ2-1; TRBD2 might be the D (5 bases). This CDR3 is built from 16 residues. V shed 5 bases and J shed 4 bases, with 18 bases lying between them. Germline CDR1 is MDHEN and CDR2 is SYDVKM. This CDR3 is CASSPSHSVAYNEQFF. The CDR3 bases are TGTGCCAGCAGTCCCTCCCATAGCGTGGCGTACAATGAGCAGTTCTTC. The full variable domain, with the rest looked up from reference TRBV28 and TRBJ2-1, is DVKVTQSSRYLVKRTGEKVFLECVQDMDHENMFWYRQDPGLGLRLIYFSYDVKMKEKGDIPEGYSVSREKKERFSLILESASTNQTSMYLCASSPSHSVAYNEQFFGPGTRLTVL.

The gene calls are TRBV5-1 and TRBJ2-5, with a possible D match to TRBD2 (6 bases). There are 14 residues in the CDR3. The V gene lost 2 bases and the J gene lost 4 bases, with 12 bases spanning the gap. From germline, CDR1 is SGHRS and CDR2 YFSETQ. The CDR3 reads CASSLSGVGETQYF. The CDR3 region has the DNA TGCGCCAGCAGCTTATCGGGAGTTGGAGAGACCCAGTACTTC.

This chain joins TRBV2 and TRBJ2-5; the D gene is possibly TRBD2 (6 bases). CDR3 size: 12 residues. V gave up 6 bases and J gave up 5 bases, with 10 bases separating them. Germline-derived CDR1 and CDR2 are SNHLY and FYNNEI. This CDR3 reads CASRLAGETQYF. CDR3 coding DNA: TGTGCCAGCAGACTAGCCGGGGAGACCCAGTACTTC. Complete variable domain (other parts from reference TRBV2 and TRBJ2-5): EPEVTQTPSHQVTQMGQEVILRCVPISNHLYFYWYRQILGQKVEFLVSFYNNEISEKSEIFDDQFSVERPDGSNFTLKIRSTKLEDSAMYFCASRLAGETQYFGPGTRLLVL.

This chain links TRBV19 with TRBJ1-5; 11 bases match TRBD1. J gave up 2 bases and V 4 bases, and 10 bases lay outside the gene matches. This CDR3 is built from 18 residues. Germline V gene sequence: CDR1 LNHDA, CDR2 SQIVND (reference sequence). CDR3: CASSTRTGGLVGNQPQHF. Here the CDR3 DNA reads TGTGCCAGTAGTACTAGGACAGGGGGCTTAGTTGGCAATCAGCCCCAGCATTTT.

V and J are TRBV19 and TRBJ1-5, with 9 nucleotides matching TRBD1. Germline values: CDR1 LNHDA, CDR2 SQIVND (reference sequence). J lost 9 bases, V lost 7 bases, and 13 bases had no gene match. The CDR3 runs 15 residues. CDR3 bases: TGTGCCAGTAAAACAGGGGGCGATTGGAGAGGGCCCCAGCATTTT. The encoded protein is CASKTGGDWRGPQHF. Full variable domain (remainder filled in from reference TRBV19 and TRBJ1-5): DGGITQSPKYLFRKEGQNVTLSCEQNLNHDAMYWYRQDPGQGLRLIYYSQIVNDFQKGDIAEGYSVSREKKESFPLTVTSAQKNPTAFYLCASKTGGDWRGPQHFGDGTRLSIL.

This chain links TRBV19 with TRBJ2-1; 15 nucleotides agree with TRBD2. Germline V gene data show CDR1 as LNHDA and CDR2 as SQIVND (reference sequence). Trimming removed 1 base from V and 7 bases from J; junction bases left unmatched: 2. There are 16 residues in the CDR3. The chain's CDR3 is CASSIVGTSGRNEQFF. In DNA form, the CDR3 reads TGTGCCAGTAGTATAGTAGGGACTAGCGGGAGGAATGAGCAGTTCTTC.